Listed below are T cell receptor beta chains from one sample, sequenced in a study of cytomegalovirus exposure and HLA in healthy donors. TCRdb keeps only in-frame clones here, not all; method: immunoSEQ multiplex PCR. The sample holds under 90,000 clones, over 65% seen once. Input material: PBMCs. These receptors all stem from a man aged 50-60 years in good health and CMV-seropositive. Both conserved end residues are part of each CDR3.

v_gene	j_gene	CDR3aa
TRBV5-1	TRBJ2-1	CASSQTSGAYNEQFF
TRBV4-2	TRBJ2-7	CASSQDQASLEQYF
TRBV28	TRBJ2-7	CASSLTGEAYEQYF
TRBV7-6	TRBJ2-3	CASRYGSGSTDTQYF
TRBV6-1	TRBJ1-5	CASSQQDSNQPQHF
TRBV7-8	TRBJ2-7	CASSSVKTGGKQYF
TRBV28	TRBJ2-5	CASSIPAGETQYF
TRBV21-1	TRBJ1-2	CASSKRGRGGTF
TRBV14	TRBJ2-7	CASSLGILSGSHEQYF
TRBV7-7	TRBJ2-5	CASSTGIETQYF
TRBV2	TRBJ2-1	CASAGQGMYNEQFF
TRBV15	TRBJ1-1	CATSRDEAGVAFF
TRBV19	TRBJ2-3	CASSSPGQGGTDTQYF
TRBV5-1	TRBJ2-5	CASSRAGPGGQETQYF
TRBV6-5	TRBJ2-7	CASSFPQGSYYEQYF
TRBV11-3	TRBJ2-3	CASSLVASLFGTDTQYF
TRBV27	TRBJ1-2	CASSQRTGESNYGYTF
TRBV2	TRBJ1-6	CASGAGTPGASYNSPLHF
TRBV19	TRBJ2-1	CASSPGEYYNEQFF
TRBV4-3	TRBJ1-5	CASSQGGQGHQPQHF
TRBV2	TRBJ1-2	CASTQGESIYGYTF
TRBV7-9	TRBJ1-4	CSSGDRDEKLFF
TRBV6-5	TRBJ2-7	CASREQHYEQYF
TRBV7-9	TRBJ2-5	CASSELAKETQYF
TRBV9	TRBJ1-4	CASSVAGATNEKLFF
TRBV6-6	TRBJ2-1	CASSNPGTSGSEQFF
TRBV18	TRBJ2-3	CASSPVRTTDTQYF
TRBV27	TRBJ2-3	CASSRGAGGPTDTQYF
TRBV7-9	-	CASSPGTSGTEQYF
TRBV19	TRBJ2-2	CASGGASDGVGELFF
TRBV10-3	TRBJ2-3	CAISDDETSGRFIDTQYF
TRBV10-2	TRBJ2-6	CASQGSGANGLTF
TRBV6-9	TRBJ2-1	CASSYKTSGRVSGNEQFF
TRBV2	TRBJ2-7	CASSDGSGAFHEQYF
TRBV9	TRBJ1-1	CASRTGGAMNTEAFF
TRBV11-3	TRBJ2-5	CASSFDRLETQYF
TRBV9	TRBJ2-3	CASSVGGSTDTQYF
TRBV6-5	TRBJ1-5	CASSSGGAGQPQHF
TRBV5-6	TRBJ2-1	CASSLVASRYNEQFF
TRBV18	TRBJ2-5	CASSPALGTGQETQYF
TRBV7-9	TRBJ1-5	CASNDRENQPQHF
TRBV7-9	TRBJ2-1	CASSLDRTSGSHNEQFF
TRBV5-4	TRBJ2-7	CASSLPDRGTFEQYF
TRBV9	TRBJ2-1	CASSVTGGPAEQFF
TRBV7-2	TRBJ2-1	CASSLASGPYNEQFF
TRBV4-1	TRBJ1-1	CASSQEAIVSRAGFSANTEAFF
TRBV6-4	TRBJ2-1	CASSDELAGSNEQFF
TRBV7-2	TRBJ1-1	CASRGQGLKAFF
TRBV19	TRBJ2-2	CASSIGPEMTSGRPGELFF
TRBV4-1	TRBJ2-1	CASSQVLAGVIGTVNEQFF
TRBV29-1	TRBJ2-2	CSVAKDRSGTGELFF
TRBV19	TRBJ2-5	CATSTSPGEETQYF